This is a list of T cell receptor beta chains from one sample in a study of T cells after yellow fever vaccination. MiXCR, applied by TCRdb to the 5' RACE reads, yields one record per CDR3 protein. The sample lists a few hundred thousand distinct CDR3 sequences, approximately 4.2% occurring once. This sample comprised PBMCs, obtained 5 days after the yellow fever booster vaccination. The receptors were gathered from a young man who received the YFV17D yellow fever vaccine. The CDR3 runs from the conserved cysteine through the conserved F or W. D genes are given only for firm matches. Size values are once, few and many counts, or a class for expanded clones, and some rows have none.

CDR3 DNA: TGCGCCAGCAGCCAATACCCAGCCACTGAAGCTTTCTTT; CDR3 protein: CASSQYPATEAFF; clone size: few; J gene: TRBJ1-1; D gene: .; CDR3 length: 13; V gene: TRBV4-3
CDR3 DNA: TGTGCCAGCAGCCCCGGTTCGGGGCGATATGGCTACACCTTC; CDR3 protein: CASSPGSGRYGYTF; clone size: .; J gene: TRBJ1-2; D gene: .; CDR3 length: 14; V gene: TRBV28
CDR3 DNA: .; CDR3 protein: CASSPLVGAGTTF; clone size: .; J gene: TRBJ1-2; D gene: .; CDR3 length: 13; V gene: TRBV4-3
CDR3 DNA: TGCGCCAGCAGCCAAGCCTCGACAGGGAACTATGGCTACACCTTC; CDR3 protein: CASSQASTGNYGYTF; clone size: few; J gene: TRBJ1-2; D gene: TRBD1; CDR3 length: 15; V gene: TRBV4-3
CDR3 DNA: TGCAGTGCTAGACAGGGAGATTCACCCCTCCACTTT; CDR3 protein: CSARQGDSPLHF; clone size: few; J gene: TRBJ1-6; D gene: .; CDR3 length: 12; V gene: TRBV20-1
CDR3 DNA: TGTGCCAGCAGTTATGACAGTAACACTGAAGCTTTCTTT; CDR3 protein: CASSYDSNTEAFF; clone size: many; J gene: TRBJ1-1; D gene: .; CDR3 length: 13; V gene: TRBV7-2
CDR3 DNA: TGTGCCAGCAGCTTCGGGGGACAGGGTCTGAATGAAAAACTGTTTTTT; CDR3 protein: CASSFGGQGLNEKLFF; clone size: .; J gene: TRBJ1-4; D gene: TRBD1; CDR3 length: 16; V gene: TRBV13
CDR3 DNA: TGTGCCAGCAGTTACCGACTTGGGAGTCTAAGTGGCACTGAAGCTTTCTTT; CDR3 protein: CASSYRLGSLSGTEAFF; clone size: many; J gene: TRBJ1-1; D gene: .; CDR3 length: 17; V gene: TRBV6-2/TRBV6-3
CDR3 DNA: TGTGCCAGCAGCTTGGAACACCAGAGCACAGATACGCAGTATTTT; CDR3 protein: CASSLEHQSTDTQYF; clone size: .; J gene: TRBJ2-3; D gene: .; CDR3 length: 15; V gene: TRBV5-6
CDR3 DNA: TGTGCCAGCAGTTTTGGGACAGGGACCAATGAAAAACTGTTTTTT; CDR3 protein: CASSFGTGTNEKLFF; clone size: many; J gene: TRBJ1-4; D gene: TRBD1; CDR3 length: 15; V gene: TRBV6-5
CDR3 DNA: TGTGCCAGTAGTGGAGAACGGGGGCGGGGGACCCAGTACTTC; CDR3 protein: CASSGERGRGTQYF; clone size: many; J gene: TRBJ2-5; D gene: .; CDR3 length: 14; V gene: TRBV19
CDR3 DNA: TGCGCCAGCAGCCAATCAAGGGGCCAAGCTGGAAACACCATATATTTT; CDR3 protein: CASSQSRGQAGNTIYF; clone size: many; J gene: TRBJ1-3; D gene: .; CDR3 length: 16; V gene: TRBV4-3
CDR3 DNA: TGTGCCAGCAGTTGGACAGGGATGGCATACAATGAGCAGTTCTTC; CDR3 protein: CASSWTGMAYNEQFF; clone size: .; J gene: TRBJ2-1; D gene: TRBD1; CDR3 length: 15; V gene: TRBV6-2/TRBV6-3
CDR3 DNA: TGTGCCAGCAGTCCCGGGACAGGGCCTCAAGAGACCCAGTACTTC; CDR3 protein: CASSPGTGPQETQYF; clone size: .; J gene: TRBJ2-5; D gene: TRBD1; CDR3 length: 15; V gene: TRBV28
CDR3 DNA: TGTGCCAGCTCACCGTCGGGAGGCGGGGGTAACTATGGCTACACCTTC; CDR3 protein: CASSPSGGGGNYGYTF; clone size: few; J gene: TRBJ1-2; D gene: .; CDR3 length: 16; V gene: TRBV18
CDR3 DNA: TGTGCCAGCAGCCCCCTGGGGACCGACAGGCAGCCCCAGCATTTT; CDR3 protein: CASSPLGTDRQPQHF; clone size: few; J gene: TRBJ1-5; D gene: .; CDR3 length: 15; V gene: TRBV7-9
CDR3 DNA: TGCGCCAGCAGTCACCCTGGGTGGACAGGGGAAGAACACGGGGAGCTGTTTTTT; CDR3 protein: CASSHPGWTGEEHGELFF; clone size: many; J gene: TRBJ2-2; D gene: TRBD1; CDR3 length: 18; V gene: TRBV23-1
CDR3 DNA: TGCGCCAGCAGCCTCGGGTTCGGAAACACCATATATTTT; CDR3 protein: CASSLGFGNTIYF; clone size: many; J gene: TRBJ1-3; D gene: .; CDR3 length: 13; V gene: TRBV5-1
CDR3 DNA: TGTGCCACCGCCGGGACTAGCGGGGGGATAGGGTCGGGGAACATTCAGTACTTC; CDR3 protein: CATAGTSGGIGSGNIQYF; clone size: .; J gene: TRBJ2-4; D gene: TRBD2; CDR3 length: 18; V gene: TRBV27
CDR3 DNA: TGCGCCAGCAGCTTGCCTAGTCCCCAAGAGACCCAGTACTTC; CDR3 protein: CASSLPSPQETQYF; clone size: few; J gene: TRBJ2-5; D gene: .; CDR3 length: 14; V gene: TRBV5-1
CDR3 DNA: TGTGCCAGTACCCGAAAGCAGTTCTTC; CDR3 protein: CASTRKQFF; clone size: .; J gene: TRBJ2-1; D gene: .; CDR3 length: 9; V gene: TRBV19
CDR3 DNA: TGTGCCAGCAGCTTTTCCCGGGGGGACAATGAGCAGTTCTTC; CDR3 protein: CASSFSRGDNEQFF; clone size: many; J gene: TRBJ2-1; D gene: TRBD2; CDR3 length: 14; V gene: TRBV7-9
CDR3 DNA: TGTGCCAGCAGCCAAGAGATCCGGGACAGGTCGTTCTTT; CDR3 protein: CASSQEIRDRSFF; clone size: few; J gene: TRBJ1-1; D gene: TRBD1; CDR3 length: 13; V gene: TRBV4-2
CDR3 DNA: TGTGCCAGCAGCTTATGGCGTACGTCCAATGAGCAGTTCTTC; CDR3 protein: CASSLWRTSNEQFF; clone size: .; J gene: TRBJ2-1; D gene: .; CDR3 length: 14; V gene: TRBV11-1
CDR3 DNA: TGTGCCAGCAGTTACCTGACAGGGAATAATGAAAAACTGTTTTTT; CDR3 protein: CASSYLTGNNEKLFF; clone size: .; J gene: TRBJ1-4; D gene: TRBD1; CDR3 length: 15; V gene: TRBV6-5
CDR3 DNA: TGTGCCAGCAGCTTTAACCGGGACACTGACACCGGGGAGCTGTTTTTT; CDR3 protein: CASSFNRDTDTGELFF; clone size: .; J gene: TRBJ2-2; D gene: .; CDR3 length: 16; V gene: TRBV7-3
CDR3 DNA: TGTGCCAGCTCACCACGGGAGGGCGACGAGCAGTACTTC; CDR3 protein: CASSPREGDEQYF; clone size: few; J gene: TRBJ2-7; D gene: TRBD2; CDR3 length: 13; V gene: TRBV18
CDR3 DNA: TGTGCCAGTAGTATGACAGGTAACTCCTACGAGCAGTACTTC; CDR3 protein: CASSMTGNSYEQYF; clone size: few; J gene: TRBJ2-7; D gene: .; CDR3 length: 14; V gene: TRBV19
CDR3 DNA: TGCGCCAGCAGCCAAGAAATGGGGCCAGGGAACCAGCCCCAGCATTTT; CDR3 protein: CASSQEMGPGNQPQHF; clone size: few; J gene: TRBJ1-5; D gene: .; CDR3 length: 16; V gene: TRBV4-1
CDR3 DNA: TGCAGTGCTAGGGACGGACTTGGTCGAGAGACCCAGTACTTC; CDR3 protein: CSARDGLGRETQYF; clone size: .; J gene: TRBJ2-5; D gene: .; CDR3 length: 14; V gene: TRBV20-1
CDR3 DNA: TGTGCCAGCAGCTTCCGGGATCGGACCTCTGGAAACACCATATATTTT; CDR3 protein: CASSFRDRTSGNTIYF; clone size: few; J gene: TRBJ1-3; D gene: .; CDR3 length: 16; V gene: TRBV7-3
CDR3 DNA: TGTGCCAGCAGCCCTCCGGGACAGGGGGACGGAGGCTACACCTTC; CDR3 protein: CASSPPGQGDGGYTF; clone size: .; J gene: TRBJ1-2; D gene: TRBD1; CDR3 length: 15; V gene: TRBV7-2
CDR3 DNA: TGCGCCAGCAGCCCCAAGGGCGGAACAGATACGCAGTATTTT; CDR3 protein: CASSPKGGTDTQYF; clone size: many; J gene: TRBJ2-3; D gene: .; CDR3 length: 14; V gene: TRBV5-1
CDR3 DNA: TGTGCCAGCAGCTTATGGACTCCCCCGTCGGCAGATACGCAGTATTTT; CDR3 protein: CASSLWTPPSADTQYF; clone size: few; J gene: TRBJ2-3; D gene: .; CDR3 length: 16; V gene: TRBV11-2
CDR3 DNA: TGCAGTGCCCCGCATGGGGGCACAGATACGCAGTATTTT; CDR3 protein: CSAPHGGTDTQYF; clone size: few; J gene: TRBJ2-3; D gene: .; CDR3 length: 13; V gene: TRBV20-1
CDR3 DNA: TGTGCCAGCACGGCCGGGACGGGCTATGGCTACACCTTC; CDR3 protein: CASTAGTGYGYTF; clone size: many; J gene: TRBJ1-2; D gene: .; CDR3 length: 13; V gene: TRBV7-9
CDR3 DNA: TGTGCCAGCAGTTACCGAGGGGCATATAGCAATCAGCCCCAGCATTTT; CDR3 protein: CASSYRGAYSNQPQHF; clone size: many; J gene: TRBJ1-5; D gene: .; CDR3 length: 16; V gene: TRBV6-2/TRBV6-3
CDR3 DNA: TGTGCCAGCAGTAATAGGGACTATCACACAGATACGCAGTATTTT; CDR3 protein: CASSNRDYHTDTQYF; clone size: few; J gene: TRBJ2-3; D gene: TRBD2; CDR3 length: 15; V gene: TRBV5-4
CDR3 DNA: TGTGCCTGGGAAGGGGACTATGCAGGGGTGTACGAGCAGTACTTC; CDR3 protein: CAWEGDYAGVYEQYF; clone size: few; J gene: TRBJ2-7; D gene: .; CDR3 length: 15; V gene: TRBV30
CDR3 DNA: TGTGCCAGCAGCTTAGATAGTAGGAGTTCACCCCTCCACTTT; CDR3 protein: CASSLDSRSSPLHF; clone size: .; J gene: TRBJ1-6; D gene: .; CDR3 length: 14; V gene: TRBV7-9
CDR3 DNA: TGTGCCAGCAGCCATAGGGGCGGGGAAGGTTATGGCTACACCTTC; CDR3 protein: CASSHRGGEGYGYTF; clone size: .; J gene: TRBJ1-2; D gene: .; CDR3 length: 15; V gene: TRBV7-2
CDR3 DNA: TGTGCCAGCAGCTTAGTGAGTAGCGGGGGTGTTCAAGAGACCCAGTACTTC; CDR3 protein: CASSLVSSGGVQETQYF; clone size: few; J gene: TRBJ2-5; D gene: TRBD2; CDR3 length: 17; V gene: TRBV7-9
CDR3 DNA: TGTGCCAGCAGTAGACAGAATTCACCCCTCCACTTT; CDR3 protein: CASSRQNSPLHF; clone size: few; J gene: TRBJ1-6; D gene: .; CDR3 length: 12; V gene: TRBV27
CDR3 DNA: TGTGCCAGCAGCTTCGGCGGGGGGAGCAACACAGATACGCAGTATTTT; CDR3 protein: CASSFGGGSNTDTQYF; clone size: few; J gene: TRBJ2-3; D gene: TRBD2; CDR3 length: 16; V gene: TRBV7-2
CDR3 DNA: TGTGCCAGCTCAAACCAGGGGACCGGAAACACCATATATTTT; CDR3 protein: CASSNQGTGNTIYF; clone size: few; J gene: TRBJ1-3; D gene: .; CDR3 length: 14; V gene: TRBV18
CDR3 DNA: TGTGCCAGCAGAAGGGACAGGGAGTATCGGGCCTACGAGCAGTACTTC; CDR3 protein: CASRRDREYRAYEQYF; clone size: few; J gene: TRBJ2-7; D gene: TRBD1; CDR3 length: 16; V gene: TRBV6-2/TRBV6-3
CDR3 DNA: TGTGCCAGCAGCCCAAGAGGTCGGGGGCCGATGAACACTGAAGCTTTCTTT; CDR3 protein: CASSPRGRGPMNTEAFF; clone size: .; J gene: TRBJ1-1; D gene: .; CDR3 length: 17; V gene: TRBV9
CDR3 DNA: TGTGCCAGCAGCTCGACCCTCAGAACCGGGGAGCTGTTTTTT; CDR3 protein: CASSSTLRTGELFF; clone size: .; J gene: TRBJ2-2; D gene: .; CDR3 length: 14; V gene: TRBV7-3
CDR3 DNA: TGTGCCAGCTCACCGTCCAGGAACAATGAAAAACTGTTTTTT; CDR3 protein: CASSPSRNNEKLFF; clone size: few; J gene: TRBJ1-4; D gene: .; CDR3 length: 14; V gene: TRBV18
CDR3 DNA: TGTGCCATCAGTGACGCGGGACTAGCGCAATACAATGAGCAGTTCTTC; CDR3 protein: CAISDAGLAQYNEQFF; clone size: few; J gene: TRBJ2-1; D gene: TRBD2; CDR3 length: 16; V gene: TRBV10-3
CDR3 DNA: TGCGCCAGCAGCCAGGAAAGGGACAGGGACAATGAGCAGTTCTTC; CDR3 protein: CASSQERDRDNEQFF; clone size: many; J gene: TRBJ2-1; D gene: TRBD1; CDR3 length: 15; V gene: TRBV4-1
CDR3 DNA: TGTGCCATCAGTGACCCGGTTTTGTGGCAGGGGAGGTCCTCAGATACGCAGTATTTT; CDR3 protein: CAISDPVLWQGRSSDTQYF; clone size: many; J gene: TRBJ2-3; D gene: .; CDR3 length: 19; V gene: TRBV10-3
CDR3 DNA: TGTGCCAGCTCACCACGGGCAGGGGGCTTTAATGAGCAGTTCTTC; CDR3 protein: CASSPRAGGFNEQFF; clone size: few; J gene: TRBJ2-1; D gene: TRBD1; CDR3 length: 15; V gene: TRBV18
CDR3 DNA: TGTGCCAGCAGTCCGAGGACAGGGGGAAGGACTGAAGCTTTCTTT; CDR3 protein: CASSPRTGGRTEAFF; clone size: few; J gene: TRBJ1-1; D gene: TRBD1; CDR3 length: 15; V gene: TRBV28
CDR3 DNA: TGTGCCAGCAGCGTAGAATCGGGACTAGGCTGGGAGACCCAGTACTTC; CDR3 protein: CASSVESGLGWETQYF; clone size: many; J gene: TRBJ2-5; D gene: TRBD2; CDR3 length: 16; V gene: TRBV9
CDR3 DNA: TGCGCCAGCAGCTTGGCCGGAGTGCCTAGCACAGATACGCAGTATTTT; CDR3 protein: CASSLAGVPSTDTQYF; clone size: few; J gene: TRBJ2-3; D gene: .; CDR3 length: 16; V gene: TRBV5-1
CDR3 DNA: TGTGCCAGATGGGGTACAGGGGATAGCAATCAGCCCCAGCATTTT; CDR3 protein: CARWGTGDSNQPQHF; clone size: many; J gene: TRBJ1-5; D gene: TRBD1; CDR3 length: 15; V gene: TRBV19
CDR3 DNA: TGTGCCAGCAGTTACCGGGAGACCTACGAGCAGTACTTC; CDR3 protein: CASSYRETYEQYF; clone size: .; J gene: TRBJ2-7; D gene: .; CDR3 length: 13; V gene: TRBV12-3/TRBV12-4
CDR3 DNA: TGTGCCAGCAGCCTCCGTATTACAGGTCTCTCTGGGGCCAACGTCCTGACTTTC; CDR3 protein: CASSLRITGLSGANVLTF; clone size: .; J gene: TRBJ2-6; D gene: .; CDR3 length: 18; V gene: TRBV3-1